Listed below are T cell receptor beta chains from one sample, sequenced in a study of cytomegalovirus exposure and HLA in healthy donors. Assay: immunoSEQ multiplex PCR; the TCRdb copy retains only in-frame clones and omits some. Of about 170,000 clones listed, around 82% are singletons. Sequences were obtained from PBMCs. Every receptor here comes from a boy aged 2 to 10 in good health and CMV-seronegative. Each CDR3 is given with its conserved first and last residue. Each record gives: V gene, clone size, J gene, D gene, CDR3 protein, CDR3 DNA. D genes are given only for firm matches. The size entry is marked missing in some rows and otherwise reads once, few, many or a size class.

V: TRBV28; size: few; J: TRBJ2-1; D: .; CDR3: CASRGLSYNEQFF; DNA: TGTGCCAGCAGGGGGCTGTCCTACAATGAGCAGTTCTTC
V: TRBV29-1; size: .; J: TRBJ1-1; D: TRBD1; CDR3: CSVGTGVGDTEAFF; DNA: TGCAGCGTTGGGACAGGGGTTGGAGACACTGAAGCTTTCTTT
V: TRBV27; size: .; J: TRBJ2-6; D: TRBD2; CDR3: CASSLLGLGREGPGANVLTF; DNA: TGTGCCAGCAGTTTATTGGGACTGGGGCGGGAGGGCCCTGGGGCCAACGTCCTGACTTTC
V: TRBV28; size: .; J: TRBJ1-5; D: .; CDR3: CASRAGHQPQHF; DNA: TGTGCCAGCAGGGCAGGGCATCAGCCCCAGCATTTT
V: TRBV5-6; size: once; J: TRBJ2-3; D: TRBD1; CDR3: CASSLRDSQYRTDTQYF; DNA: TGTGCCAGCAGCTTGCGGGACAGCCAGTACCGCACAGATACGCAGTATTTT
V: TRBV25-1; size: .; J: TRBJ1-5; D: TRBD1; CDR3: CASSDWTGDQPQHF; DNA: TGTGCCAGCAGTGATTGGACAGGCGATCAGCCCCAGCATTTT
V: TRBV28; size: .; J: TRBJ2-3; D: .; CDR3: CASTGAAVTDTQYF; DNA: TGTGCCAGCACAGGGGCCGCCGTCACAGATACGCAGTATTTT
V: TRBV7-9; size: once; J: TRBJ2-6; D: .; CDR3: CASSSETGTFDSGANVLTF; DNA: TGTGCCAGCAGCTCAGAGACCGGGACATTTGACTCTGGGGCCAACGTCCTGACTTTC
V: TRBV5-1; size: .; J: TRBJ1-2; D: TRBD1; CDR3: CASSSGQGVDYGYTF; DNA: TGCGCCAGCAGTTCTGGACAGGGCGTTGACTATGGCTACACCTTC
V: TRBV28; size: .; J: TRBJ2-7; D: TRBD2; CDR3: CASNLAGDPYEQYF; DNA: TGTGCCAGCAATTTAGCGGGCGACCCCTACGAGCAGTACTTC
V: TRBV2; size: few; J: TRBJ1-1; D: .; CDR3: CASSVGLAFWRTEAFF; DNA: TGTGCCAGCAGTGTTGGCTTGGCCTTTTGGAGAACTGAAGCTTTCTTT
V: TRBV4-1; size: .; J: TRBJ2-5; D: .; CDR3: CASSQDRARADHQETQYF; DNA: TGCGCCAGCAGCCAAGATCGGGCGAGGGCAGATCACCAAGAGACCCAGTACTTC
V: TRBV18; size: .; J: TRBJ2-7; D: TRBD2; CDR3: CASSLPTSGFYEQYF; DNA: TGTGCCAGCTCACTCCCGACTAGCGGATTCTACGAGCAGTACTTC
V: TRBV6-6; size: .; J: TRBJ1-2; D: TRBD1; CDR3: CASSLRQGLNYGYTF; DNA: TGTGCCAGCAGCCTAAGACAGGGGCTGAACTATGGCTACACCTTC
V: TRBV7-6; size: .; J: TRBJ2-5; D: TRBD2; CDR3: CASSPRTSGTETQYF; DNA: TGTGCCAGCAGCCCCCGGACTAGCGGGACGGAGACCCAGTACTTC
V: TRBV10-2; size: .; J: TRBJ2-1; D: TRBD1; CDR3: CASRTGELVYEQFF; DNA: TGCGCCAGCAGAACAGGGGAACTTGTCTATGAGCAGTTCTTC
V: TRBV9; size: .; J: TRBJ1-4; D: TRBD1; CDR3: CASSVGSGTGAPKLFF; DNA: TGTGCCAGCAGCGTGGGGTCCGGGACAGGCGCCCCAAAACTGTTTTTT
V: TRBV27; size: few; J: TRBJ1-1; D: TRBD1; CDR3: CASSFGTGVTEAFF; DNA: TGTGCCAGCAGTTTTGGGACAGGGGTCACTGAAGCTTTCTTT
V: TRBV6-5; size: .; J: TRBJ1-5; D: .; CDR3: CASSSRGGSSQPQHF; DNA: TGTGCCAGCAGTTCCCGGGGGGGGTCAAGTCAGCCCCAGCATTTT
V: TRBV30; size: .; J: TRBJ1-3; D: TRBD1; CDR3: CAWTRDRSLSGNTIYF; DNA: TGTGCCTGGACCCGGGACAGGTCACTTTCTGGAAACACCATATATTTT
V: TRBV2; size: few; J: TRBJ2-7; D: .; CDR3: CASSEALRVAAYEQYF; DNA: TGTGCCAGCAGTGAAGCGCTTCGAGTAGCGGCCTACGAGCAGTACTTC
V: TRBV5-1; size: .; J: TRBJ1-2; D: .; CDR3: CASSLDSKNGYTF; DNA: TGCGCCAGCAGCCTCGACAGTAAGAATGGCTACACCTTC
V: TRBV25-1; size: .; J: TRBJ2-3; D: .; CDR3: CASSARARGEDTQYF; DNA: TGTGCCAGCAGTGCCAGGGCGCGGGGTGAGGATACGCAGTATTTT
V: TRBV18; size: .; J: TRBJ1-1; D: .; CDR3: CATTSRQANTEAFF; DNA: TGTGCCACCACCTCCAGGCAGGCAAACACTGAAGCTTTCTTT
V: TRBV2; size: .; J: TRBJ1-5; D: TRBD1; CDR3: CASTGTGGQPQHF; DNA: TGTGCCAGCACCGGGACAGGGGGCCAGCCCCAGCATTTT
V: TRBV11-1; size: once; J: TRBJ2-7; D: .; CDR3: CASSVRPDMTYEQYF; DNA: TGTGCCAGCAGCGTAAGACCCGACATGACCTACGAGCAGTACTTC
V: TRBV6-5; size: .; J: TRBJ2-1; D: TRBD2; CDR3: CASSFGLAGDEQFF; DNA: TGTGCCAGCAGTTTCGGACTAGCGGGAGATGAGCAGTTCTTC
V: TRBV4-1; size: .; J: TRBJ2-3; D: TRBD2; CDR3: CASSQALTSGRTDTQYF; DNA: TGCGCCAGCAGCCAAGCCCTGACTAGCGGTCGCACAGATACGCAGTATTTT
V: TRBV27; size: .; J: TRBJ1-2; D: .; CDR3: CASSFGGDNGYTF; DNA: TGTGCCAGCAGTTTTGGAGGGGATAATGGCTACACCTTC
V: TRBV6-1; size: .; J: TRBJ2-1; D: TRBD2; CDR3: CASSEGGSWNEQFF; DNA: TGTGCCAGCAGTGAAGGCGGGAGTTGGAATGAGCAGTTCTTC
V: TRBV7-9; size: once; J: TRBJ2-5; D: TRBD1; CDR3: CASSLRGRGWKETQYF; DNA: TGTGCCAGCAGCTTAAGGGGGCGCGGGTGGAAGGAGACCCAGTACTTC
V: TRBV4-1; size: .; J: TRBJ2-7; D: .; CDR3: CASSQVSPGVSYEQYF; DNA: TGCGCCAGCAGCCAAGTTTCACCAGGGGTTTCCTACGAGCAGTACTTC
V: TRBV5-1; size: once; J: TRBJ2-7; D: TRBD1; CDR3: CASSSGTGWEQYF; DNA: TGCGCCAGCAGTTCCGGGACAGGGTGGGAGCAGTACTTC
V: TRBV4-1; size: .; J: TRBJ2-7; D: .; CDR3: CASSQFLSSYEQYF; DNA: TGCGCCAGCAGCCAATTTTTGAGCTCCTACGAGCAGTACTTC
V: TRBV6-6; size: once; J: TRBJ1-1; D: .; CDR3: CASSLQGLMNTEAFF; DNA: TGTGCCAGCAGTTTACAGGGCCTGATGAACACTGAAGCTTTCTTT
V: TRBV10-3; size: .; J: TRBJ1-1; D: .; CDR3: CAISESKGVRNTEAFF; DNA: TGTGCCATCAGTGAGTCGAAGGGGGTTAGGAACACTGAAGCTTTCTTT